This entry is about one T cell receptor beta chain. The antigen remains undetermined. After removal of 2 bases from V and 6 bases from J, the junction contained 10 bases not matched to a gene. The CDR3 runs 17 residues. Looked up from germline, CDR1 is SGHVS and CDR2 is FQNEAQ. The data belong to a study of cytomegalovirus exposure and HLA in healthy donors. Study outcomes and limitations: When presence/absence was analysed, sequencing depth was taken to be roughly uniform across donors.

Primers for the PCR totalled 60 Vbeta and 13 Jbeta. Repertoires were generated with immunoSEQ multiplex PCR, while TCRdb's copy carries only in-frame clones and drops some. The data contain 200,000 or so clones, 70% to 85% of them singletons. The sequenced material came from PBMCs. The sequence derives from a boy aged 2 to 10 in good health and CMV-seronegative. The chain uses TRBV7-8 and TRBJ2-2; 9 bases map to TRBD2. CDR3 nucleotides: TGTGCCAGCAGCTTAACACGGCGGGGGGGCCGGGCCGGGGAGCTGTTTTTT. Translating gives CASSLTRRGGRAGELFF.